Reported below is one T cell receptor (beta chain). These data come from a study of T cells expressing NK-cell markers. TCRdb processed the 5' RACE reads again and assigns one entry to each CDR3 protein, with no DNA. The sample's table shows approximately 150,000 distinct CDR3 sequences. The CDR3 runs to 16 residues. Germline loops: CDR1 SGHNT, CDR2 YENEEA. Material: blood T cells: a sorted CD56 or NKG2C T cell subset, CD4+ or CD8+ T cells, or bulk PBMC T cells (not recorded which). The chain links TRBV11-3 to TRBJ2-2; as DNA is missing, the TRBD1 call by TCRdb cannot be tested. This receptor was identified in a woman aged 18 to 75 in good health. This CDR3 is CASSLVLGGNTGELFF.